Presented here are 12 T cell receptor beta chains from one specimen sequenced in a study of identical twins. Each CDR3 protein is one row after TCRdb ran MiXCR on the 5' RACE reads. The sample has hundreds of thousands of distinct CDR3 sequences, around 6.1% seen once. What was sequenced was naive T cells sorted from blood. Source of these receptors: a man between 18 and 29 years old in good health.

The sample holds a few counts of this clonotype. The chain links TRBV6-1 to TRBJ2-6; 12 bases agree with TRBD1. V gave up 4 bases and J gave up 3 bases; unmatched junction bases: 4. Looked up from germline, CDR1 is MNHNS and CDR2 is SASEGT. This CDR3 contains 17 residues. CDR3 sequence (DNA): TGTGCCAGCAGTGGGGACAGGGGGCGGGGTGGGGCCAACGTCCTGACTTTC. This gives the protein CASSGDRGRGGANVLTF.

This clonotype was seen repeatedly, ten times or more. The chain combines TRBV5-5 with TRBJ2-7; D is unresolved. Germline assignment: CDR1 SGHKS and CDR2 YYEKEE (reference sequence). Trimming stripped 1 base from V and 4 bases from J, with 12 bases between. The CDR3 covers 14 residues. In DNA, the CDR3 is TGTGCCAGCAGCTTGCTTCCACCGGCTTACGAGCAGTACGTC. Translating it yields CASSLLPPAYEQYV.

The chain recombines TRBV5-1 with TRBJ2-1; TRBD2 matches at 11 bases. Looked up from germline, CDR1 is SGHRS and CDR2 is YFSETQ. The CDR3 extends over 16 amino acids. The J segment lost 0 bases and the V segment lost 4 bases, leaving 3 bases of the junction unmatched. CDR3 protein: CASSMTSGTSYNEQFF. The CDR3 bases are TGCGCCAGCAGCATGACTAGCGGGACCTCCTACAATGAGCAGTTCTTC.

This clonotype has ten or more counts. This chain links TRBV6-1 with TRBJ1-6; D is uncertain. Trimming pared 2 bases from V and 7 bases from J, leaving 6 bases between. The CDR3 sequence is 13 residues long. Germline lookup yields CDR1 MNHNS and CDR2 SASEGT. CDR3 nucleotides: TGTGCCAGCAGTGAACACGGAAATTCACCCCTCCACTTT. It codes for CASSEHGNSPLHF.

V is TRBV6-2 or TRBV6-3 and J is TRBJ2-7, with D unresolved. The ends were cut back, 0 bases at V and 3 bases at J, with 9 bases in the middle. The germline V gene has CDR1 MNHEY and CDR2 SVGEGT. This CDR3 is built from 14 residues. In DNA, the CDR3 is TGTGCCAGCAGTTACTCAGATCCCGGCTACGAGCAGTACGTC. Encoded protein: CASSYSDPGYEQYV.

This clonotype was picked up many times. The chain employs TRBV25-1 and TRBJ1-6, with unresolved D. This CDR3 is built from 18 residues. CDR1 and CDR2 from the germline V gene are MGHDK and SYGVNS. V shed 3 bases and J shed 4 bases, with 19 bases lying between them. The CDR3 nucleotides are TGTGCCAGCAGTGAGGAGCCGGGCAGGAGCCTTTATAATTCACCCCTCCACTTT. Its translation: CASSEEPGRSLYNSPLHF.

Many counts were recorded for this clonotype. The chain joins TRBV12-3 or TRBV12-4 to TRBJ1-1; weak D call: TRBD1 (6 bases). The CDR3 totals 14 residues. V lost 10 bases and J lost 2, with 17 bases in between. The CDR3 nucleotides read TGTGCCATCTCGTTCGTGACAGGTAACACTGAAGCTTTCTTT. Translation gives CAISFVTGNTEAFF.

The chain has TRBV5-1 and TRBJ2-7; TRBD2 might be the D (5 bases). The CDR3 runs 16 residues. The V gene's germline CDR1 is SGHRS and CDR2 YFSETQ. V lost 1 base and J 3 bases, leaving 17 bases between the germline ends. The CDR3 DNA sequence: TGCGCCAGCAGCTTGCTCGTTGAGGGCGCCTACTACGAGCAGTACGTC. Its protein is CASSLLVEGAYYEQYV.

This clonotype was detected ten times or more. The gene calls are TRBV6-1 and TRBJ2-3; 8 bases are a match to TRBD1. The length of the CDR3 is 14 residues. Germline CDR1 reads MNHNS; CDR2 reads SASEGT. After removal of 11 bases from V and 5 bases from J, the junction contained 12 bases not matched to a gene. The CDR3 region is CAVNRGTTGDTQYF. Written as DNA, the CDR3 is TGTGCCGTCAACAGGGGGACCACAGGAGATACGCAGTATTTT.

The genes are TRBV9 and TRBJ1-2; D gene unclear. Germline lookup yields CDR1 SGDLS and CDR2 YYNGEE. This CDR3 contains 15 residues. V lost 3 bases and J lost 5, with 17 bases in between. CDR3 loop: CASSGQGQALYGYTF. The CDR3 nucleotides read TGTGCCAGCAGCGGACAAGGCCAGGCCCTATATGGCTACACCTTC.

This clonotype was counted between two and nine times. CDR3 amino acids: CASSQVKLGHLNTGELFF. CDR3 in DNA: TGCGCCAGCAGCCAAGTGAAGTTGGGACACCTGAACACCGGGGAGCTGTTTTTT. The J gene is TRBJ2-2, the V gene TRBV4-3; possibly TRBD1 for D (6 bases). Per the germline V gene, CDR1 is LGHNA and CDR2 is YSLEER. With 1 base removed from V and 1 base from J, the gap between germline ends came to 16 bases. The CDR3 is made up of 18 amino acids.

V and J are TRBV7-9 and TRBJ2-7; D unresolved. CDR1 is SEHNR and CDR2 is FQNEAQ in the germline V gene (reference sequence). This CDR3 contains 12 residues. V lost 4 bases and J 5 bases, leaving 9 bases between the germline ends. The CDR3 DNA is TGTGCCAGCAGCTCCCTAGACCACGAGCAGTACGTC. Translation gives CASSSLDHEQYV.